Listed below are T cell receptor beta chains from one sample, sequenced in a study of blood T cell repertoires in COVID-19. Data came from immunoSEQ multiplex PCR; TCRdb stores just in-frame clones and leaves some out. There are 470,000 or so clones in the sample; 80% to 90% occur only once, and 4% to 5.5% lies in the top ten. The sample comprised peripheral blood. Receptors were obtained from a woman aged 25-40 years with acute or convalescent COVID-19. The conserved cysteine and the conserved F or W are not part of the CDR3 here. The D gene is left open where the match is weak.

>TRBV10-1|.
ASSDPGNTDTQY
>TRBV9|TRBD2
ASSVEGTSPYNEQF
>TRBV3-1/TRBV3-2|.
ASSQVGGQETQY
>TRBV28|TRBD2
ASSLAGGQETQY
>TRBV9|TRBD2
ASSGTSGASGELF
>TRBV4-1|.
ASSQGPQGNYGYT
>TRBV19|.
ASGEDGPLH
>TRBV15|.
ATSRDLVDTGGTGELF
>TRBV19|.
ASRARNEQF
>TRBV18|.
ASSLRGDFGYEQY
>TRBV7-3|.
ASSLSQEDGYT
>TRBV3-1/TRBV3-2|TRBD2
ASSQGLAGPDQETQY
>TRBV2|TRBD1
ASSGTGQGNQPQH
>TRBV12-5|TRBD1
ASAPQPPSGTGAYEQY
>TRBV27|TRBD2
ASSNLGGGHTDTQY
>TRBV2|.
ASSFSYEQY
>TRBV25-1|.
ASHDRNTEAF
>TRBV28|TRBD1
ASRWDRGGRIYSNQPQH
>TRBV6-5|TRBD2
ASSQLAGSYEQY
>TRBV7-9|.
ASSKGGQADMGKTQY
>TRBV27|.
ASSPFQETQY
>TRBV9|.
ASSPLGRGGTDTQY
>TRBV30|.
AWRVTSGNTIY
>TRBV5-5|.
ASSLDWWDKLGGSPLH
>TRBV18|.
ASSPIVWSENTEAF
>TRBV12-3/TRBV12-4|TRBD1
ASSFDRGDEQY
>TRBV9|TRBD2
ASSVESSGNEQF
>TRBV15|TRBD1
ATSRGLQGAINEQY
>TRBV3-1/TRBV3-2|TRBD2
ATAGRGARTDTQY
>TRBV19|.
ASRPVGALGNTIY
>TRBV2|.
ASSQQETQY
>TRBV29-1|.
SVSAGANTGELF
>TRBV24-1|TRBD1
ATSDPPGTGGTDTQY
>TRBV6-4|.
ASSAGSFTDTQY
>TRBV11-2|.
ASSLVPVNYGYT
>TRBV18|TRBD1
ASSPEQNRDRWETQY
>TRBV12-5|.
ASGLGTTYYEQY
>TRBV29-1|.
SVGSGVQY
>TRBV29-1|TRBD2
SAITSSGGAETQY
>TRBV28|TRBD1
ASILGQGAYEQY